The following is a T cell receptor beta chain sequence with its context. The sample comes from a study of blood T cell repertoires in COVID-19. Study background: Italy, Spain and the United States were the sources of the convalescent and acute COVID-19 samples. In each case, the material was cDNA or gDNA derived from T cells, B-cell-depleted T cells, or PBMCs.

V was pared by 6 bases and J by 0 bases, with 2 bases of the junction left unmatched. Germline CDR1 and CDR2: LNHDA and SQIVND (reference sequence). CDR3 length equals 15 residues. Authors' methods: Estimates of nucleated cell counts were drawn from the amplification of reference gene primers. Data came from immunoSEQ multiplex PCR; TCRdb stores just in-frame clones and leaves some out. Clone size and V and J calls were adopted from that table, with D and trimming inferred from the DNA. The sample includes 35,000 to 45,000 clones, roughly 88% of them seen just once. Sequencing input: peripheral blood. The chain carries TRBV19 and TRBJ1-6; 7 bases map to TRBD1. The TCR originated in a human donor in a cohort sampled during active COVID-19. The CDR3 reads CASSPGGSYNSPLHF. DNA for the CDR3: TGTGCCAGTAGCCCAGGGGGCTCCTATAATTCACCCCTCCACTTT.